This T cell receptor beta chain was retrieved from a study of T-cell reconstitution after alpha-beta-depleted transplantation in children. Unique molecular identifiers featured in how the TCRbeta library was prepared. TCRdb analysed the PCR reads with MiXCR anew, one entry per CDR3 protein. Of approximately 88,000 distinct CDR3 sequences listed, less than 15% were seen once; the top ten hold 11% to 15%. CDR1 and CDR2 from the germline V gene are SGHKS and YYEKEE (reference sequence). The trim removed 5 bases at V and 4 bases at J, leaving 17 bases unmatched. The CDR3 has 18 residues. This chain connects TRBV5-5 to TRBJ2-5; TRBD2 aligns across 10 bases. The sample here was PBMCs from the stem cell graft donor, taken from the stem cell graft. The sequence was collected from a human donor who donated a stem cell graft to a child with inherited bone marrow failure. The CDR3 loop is CASRDPGLATGPRETQYF. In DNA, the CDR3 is TGTGCCAGCAGGGATCCGGGACTAGCGACAGGGCCCCGAGAGACCCAGTACTTC.